This TCR beta chain emerged from a study of blood T cell repertoires in COVID-19. Assay used: immunoSEQ multiplex PCR; TCRdb lists only in-frame clones, some missing. The sample has 30,000 or so clones; around 82% are singletons. Germline V gene sequence: CDR1 SQVTM, CDR2 ANQGSEA. This CDR3 comprises 14 residues. Trimming cost V 0 bases and J 5 bases, with 13 bases left between them. Sequencing input: peripheral blood. The chain has TRBV29-1 and TRBJ1-1; no clear D gene. The receptor's source is an elderly man with active or convalescent COVID-19. The CDR3 reads CSVEEAALGTEAFF. The CDR3 DNA reads as TGCAGCGTTGAAGAGGCGGCCTTGGGTACTGAAGCTTTCTTT.